This TCR beta chain stems from a study of shared clonotypes between healthy human individuals. Broader study findings: Non-shared clonotypes had lower generation probabilities than clonotypes shared by all four sorted-subset donors. Several donors held around 5% of naive CD4 clonotypes in common.

About this clone: Its antigen is undetermined.

The CDR3 runs to 16 residues. Germline-derived CDR1 and CDR2 are SGDLS and YYNGEE. The V segment lost 3 bases and the J segment 4 bases; nucleotides outside the gene matches: 6. Donors were healthy HIV-negative adults without recently reported acute infections or vaccinations. Combining CD45RO+ cells with CCR7-negative CD45RA+ TemRA cells gave CD8 memory. Clones were sequenced by immunoSEQ multiplex PCR, and TCRdb holds only the in-frame ones, with some missing. Found here are hundreds of thousands of clones, around 96% of them singletons; the top ten hold about 0.32%. The specimen sequenced was memory CD8+ T cells sorted from blood. Documented subset: CD45RO+ cells pooled with CCR7-negative TemRA cells. The clonotype originates from a young man in good health. The chain carries TRBV9 and TRBJ2-5; 13 bases match TRBD2. The CDR3 loop is CASSARLAGGGETQYF. In nucleotides, the CDR3 is TGTGCCAGCAGCGCGCGACTAGCGGGAGGAGGAGAGACCCAGTACTTC.